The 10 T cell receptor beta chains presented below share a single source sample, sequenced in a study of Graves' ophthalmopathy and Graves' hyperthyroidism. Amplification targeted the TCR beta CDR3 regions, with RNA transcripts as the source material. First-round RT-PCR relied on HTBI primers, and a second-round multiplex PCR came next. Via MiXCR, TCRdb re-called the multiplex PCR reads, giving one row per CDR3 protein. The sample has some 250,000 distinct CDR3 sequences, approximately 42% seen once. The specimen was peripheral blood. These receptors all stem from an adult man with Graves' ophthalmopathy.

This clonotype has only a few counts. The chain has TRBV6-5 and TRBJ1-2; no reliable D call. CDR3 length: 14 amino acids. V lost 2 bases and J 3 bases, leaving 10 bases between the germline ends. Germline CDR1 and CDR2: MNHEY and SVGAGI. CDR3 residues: CASSYLPEHYGYTF. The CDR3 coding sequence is TGTGCCAGCAGTTACCTCCCAGAACACTATGGCTACACCTTC.

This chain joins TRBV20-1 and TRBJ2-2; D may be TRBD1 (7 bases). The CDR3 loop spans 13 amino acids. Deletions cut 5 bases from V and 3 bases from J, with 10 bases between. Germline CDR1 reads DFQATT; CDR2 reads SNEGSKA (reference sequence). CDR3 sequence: CSAVRGDTGELFF. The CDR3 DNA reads TGCAGTGCTGTCAGGGGGGACACCGGGGAGCTGTTTTTT.

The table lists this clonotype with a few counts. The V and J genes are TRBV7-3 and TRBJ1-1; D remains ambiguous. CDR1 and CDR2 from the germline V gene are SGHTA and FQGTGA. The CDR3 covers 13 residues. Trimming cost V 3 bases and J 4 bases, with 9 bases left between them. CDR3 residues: CASSFAASTEAFF. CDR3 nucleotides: TGTGCCAGCAGCTTTGCAGCGAGCACTGAAGCTTTCTTT.

The CDR3 here is CASSYDSEKLFF. CDR3 coding DNA: TGTGCCAGCAGTTACGACAGCGAAAAACTGTTTTTT. The rearrangement joins TRBV6-5 to TRBJ1-4, with D perhaps TRBD1 (5 bases). Trimming shortened V by 2 bases and J by 8 bases, and 6 bases separated the two germline ends. The germline gives CDR1 MNHEY, CDR2 SVGAGI. This CDR3 contains 12 residues.

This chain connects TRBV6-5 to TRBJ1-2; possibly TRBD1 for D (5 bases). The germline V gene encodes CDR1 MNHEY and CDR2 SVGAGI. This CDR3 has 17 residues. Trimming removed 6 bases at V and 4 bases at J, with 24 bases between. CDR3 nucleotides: TGTGCCAGCAGCTCGGGGGTCTTGTGGGACGGCTCCTATGGCTACACCTTC. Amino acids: CASSSGVLWDGSYGYTF.

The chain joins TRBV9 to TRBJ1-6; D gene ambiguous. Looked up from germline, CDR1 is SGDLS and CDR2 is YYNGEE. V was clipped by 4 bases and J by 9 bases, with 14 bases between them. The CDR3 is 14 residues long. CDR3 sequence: CASSSGRAGSPLHF. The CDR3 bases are TGTGCCAGCAGCAGCGGGAGGGCTGGTTCACCCCTCCACTTT.

As DNA, the CDR3 is TGTGCCAGCAGCTTAGCTCCCACGGGTTCCTACGAGCAGTACTTC. Translation: CASSLAPTGSYEQYF. This sequence joins TRBV7-9 and TRBJ2-7, with D hard to call. CDR3 length: 15 amino acids. Germline V gene data show CDR1 as SEHNR and CDR2 as FQNEAQ (reference sequence). V lost 0 bases and J 1 base, leaving 10 bases between the germline ends.

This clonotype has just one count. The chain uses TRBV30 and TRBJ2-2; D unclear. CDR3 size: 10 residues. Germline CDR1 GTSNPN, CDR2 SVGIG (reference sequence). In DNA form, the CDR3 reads TGTGCGAAGTGGTCGGGGGAGCTGTTTTTT. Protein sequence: CAKWSGELFF.

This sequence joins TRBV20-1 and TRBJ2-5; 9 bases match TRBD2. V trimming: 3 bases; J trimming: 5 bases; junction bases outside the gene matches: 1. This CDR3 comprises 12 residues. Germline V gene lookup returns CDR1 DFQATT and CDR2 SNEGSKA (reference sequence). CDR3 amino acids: CSASTSGETQYF. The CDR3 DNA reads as TGCAGTGCTAGTACTAGCGGGGAGACCCAGTACTTC.

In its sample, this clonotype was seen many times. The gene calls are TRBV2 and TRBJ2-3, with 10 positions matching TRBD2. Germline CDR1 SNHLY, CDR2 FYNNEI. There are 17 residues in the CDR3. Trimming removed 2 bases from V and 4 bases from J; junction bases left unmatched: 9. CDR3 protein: CASSEMGGSGRPDTQYF. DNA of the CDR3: TGTGCCAGCAGTGAAATGGGTGGTAGCGGGAGGCCAGATACGCAGTATTTT.